The entry below gives a single TCR beta chain sequence along with its context. These data belong to a study of blood T cell repertoires in COVID-19. Trimming removed 6 bases from V and 3 bases from J; junction bases left unmatched: 7. CDR3 size: 15 residues. Germline assignment: CDR1 SGHTA and CDR2 FQGTGA. Libraries were prepared by immunoSEQ multiplex PCR; TCRdb keeps only in-frame clonotypes and omits some of them. Among about 210,000 clones listed, under 90% were seen once. This sequence joins TRBV7-3 and TRBJ2-1; TRBD1 matches at 8 bases. This TCR came from a woman aged 40 to 50 with active or convalescent COVID-19. Material: peripheral blood. For the CDR3, the DNA is TGTGCCAGCAGTTATGACAGGGGATACTACAATGAGCAGTTCTTC. It specifies CASSYDRGYYNEQFF.